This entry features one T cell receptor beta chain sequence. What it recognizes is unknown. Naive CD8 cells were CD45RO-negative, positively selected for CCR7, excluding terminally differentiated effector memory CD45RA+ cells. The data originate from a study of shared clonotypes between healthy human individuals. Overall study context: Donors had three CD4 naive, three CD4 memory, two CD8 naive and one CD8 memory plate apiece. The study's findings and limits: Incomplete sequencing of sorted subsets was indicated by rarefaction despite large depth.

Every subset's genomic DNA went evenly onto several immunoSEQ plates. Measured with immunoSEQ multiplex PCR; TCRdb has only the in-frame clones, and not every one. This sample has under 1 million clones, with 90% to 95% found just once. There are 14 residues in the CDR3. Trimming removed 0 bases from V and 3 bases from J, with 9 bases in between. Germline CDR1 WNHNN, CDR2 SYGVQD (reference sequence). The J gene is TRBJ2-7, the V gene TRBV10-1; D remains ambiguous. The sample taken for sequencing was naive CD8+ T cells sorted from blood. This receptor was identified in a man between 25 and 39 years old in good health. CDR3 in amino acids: CASSESGKNYEQYF. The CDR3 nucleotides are TGCGCCAGCAGTGAGTCGGGCAAGAACTACGAGCAGTACTTC.